The 28 T cell receptor beta chains below come from one sample, sequenced in a study of T cell responses to AZD1222 COVID-19 vaccine. Some clones are missing from TCRdb's copy, which holds only in-frame ones; the method was immunoSEQ multiplex PCR. The sample includes 200,000 to 250,000 clones, about 93% of them seen just once. Sequencing was performed on peripheral blood, taken on day 0 of MenACWY control vaccination. These receptors were collected from an adult in good health.

The chain couples TRBV27 to TRBJ1-2; possible D gene TRBD1, 6 bases. CDR3 size: 13 residues. Germline V gene data show CDR1 as MNHEY and CDR2 as SMNVEV (reference sequence). Trimming removed 5 bases at V and 4 bases at J, with 11 bases between. The CDR3 DNA sequence: TGTGCCAGCAGTAGAGGGGGTAGCTATGGCTACACCTTC. Amino acids: CASSRGGSYGYTF.

The rearrangement uses TRBV27 and TRBJ1-2, with D uncertain. Germline V gene data show CDR1 as MNHEY and CDR2 as SMNVEV (reference sequence). This CDR3 has 14 residues. The V end lost 8 bases, the J end lost 0 bases, and 13 bases lay between the germline ends. DNA for the CDR3: TGTGCCAGCGGCCTTAGAAACCCTAACTATGGCTACACCTTC. Protein product: CASGLRNPNYGYTF.

V and J are TRBV7-6 and TRBJ2-3, with 8 positions matching TRBD2. Trimming at V came to 4 bases and at J to 2 bases, leaving 5 bases not matched to a gene. From germline, CDR1 is SGHVS and CDR2 FNYEAQ. The CDR3 extends over 15 amino acids. In DNA form, the CDR3 reads TGTGCCAGCAGCTCCAGCGGGGGCTACACAGATACGCAGTATTTT. It specifies CASSSSGGYTDTQYF.

This clone was counted a single time. This chain joins TRBV30 and TRBJ1-5; 7 nucleotides align to TRBD1. Germline-derived CDR1 and CDR2 are GTSNPN and SVGIG (reference sequence). V gave up 5 bases and J gave up 4 bases; unmatched junction bases: 8. The CDR3 contains 14 residues. This CDR3 is CAWQRTGRNQPQHF. Here the CDR3 DNA reads TGTGCCTGGCAAAGGACAGGCCGGAATCAGCCCCAGCATTTT.

The rearrangement uses TRBV6-5 and TRBJ2-7; D not resolved. Germline loops: CDR1 MNHEY, CDR2 SVGAGI. Trimming took 2 bases from V and 0 from J, leaving 11 bases between them. This CDR3 has 15 amino acids. CDR3 DNA sequence: TGTGCCAGCAGTTACCTAGTGGGCTCCTCCTACGAGCAGTACTTC. Its translation: CASSYLVGSSYEQYF.

The rearrangement joins TRBV6-5 to TRBJ1-2; D ambiguous. CDR3 length equals 15 residues. Trimming cost V 6 bases and J 3 bases, with 17 bases left between them. Germline assignment: CDR1 MNHEY and CDR2 SVGAGI. The chain's CDR3 is CASRRQIKPHYGYTF. Here the CDR3 DNA reads TGTGCCAGCAGGCGGCAGATTAAACCACACTATGGCTACACCTTC.

The V gene is TRBV7-9, the J gene TRBJ2-3; 11 nucleotides line up with TRBD2. Trimming at V came to 8 bases and at J to 5 bases, leaving 9 bases not matched to a gene. Germline V lookup: CDR1 SEHNR, CDR2 FQNEAQ (reference sequence). This CDR3 is 15 amino acids long. In DNA form, the CDR3 reads TGTGCCAGCGGGAATAGCGGGGGGGGTCTAGATACGCAGTATTTT. Translation gives CASGNSGGGLDTQYF.

The rearrangement joins TRBV5-6 to TRBJ1-1, with a weak D call TRBD1 (5 bases). The germline CDR1 and CDR2 sequences are SGHDT and YYEEEE. The CDR3 loop spans 17 amino acids. Trimming removed 2 bases at V and 0 bases at J, with 17 bases between. DNA of the CDR3: TGTGCCAGCAGCTTTGGCAGGGCAGGAGGGGTGAACACTGAAGCTTTCTTT. Amino acids: CASSFGRAGGVNTEAFF.

Written as DNA, the CDR3 is TGTGCCAGTAGTGCCGACAGGGGCACTGAAGCTTTCTTT. This codes for CASSADRGTEAFF. V usage is TRBV19 and J usage is TRBJ1-1; 8 bases align to TRBD1. This CDR3 comprises 13 residues. Germline V lookup: CDR1 LNHDA, CDR2 SQIVND (reference sequence). V lost 5 bases to trimming and J lost 4 bases; unmatched junction nucleotides: 3.

The J gene is TRBJ2-5, the V gene TRBV19, with D uncertain. The CDR3 covers 13 residues. Trimming removed 6 bases at V and 5 bases at J, with 13 bases between. The germline V gene has CDR1 LNHDA and CDR2 SQIVND (reference sequence). In nucleotides, the CDR3 is TGTGCCAGTAGCCTTATACACAAGGAGACCCAGTACTTC. Translated: CASSLIHKETQYF. Full variable domain (remainder filled in from reference TRBV19 and TRBJ2-5): DGGITQSPKYLFRKEGQNVTLSCEQNLNHDAMYWYRQDPGQGLRLIYYSQIVNDFQKGDIAEGYSVSREKKESFPLTVTSAQKNPTAFYLCASSLIHKETQYFGPGTRLLVL.

This sequence joins TRBV7-9 and TRBJ2-6; the D gene is possibly TRBD1 (6 bases). Germline lookup yields CDR1 SEHNR and CDR2 FQNEAQ (reference sequence). This CDR3 contains 19 residues. V lost 1 base and J 6 bases, leaving 22 bases between the germline ends. CDR3 DNA: TGTGCCAGCAGCTTAGAGTTGGGGGCAGGTAGGTCAGCGGCCAACGTCCTGACTTTC. Encoded protein: CASSLELGAGRSAANVLTF.

This chain links TRBV3-1 (or the pseudogene TRBV3-2) with TRBJ1-1; weak D call: TRBD1 (5 bases). CDR1 and CDR2 from the germline V gene are LGHDT and YNNKEL (reference sequence). The CDR3 contains 13 residues. V lost 5 bases and J 4 bases, leaving 11 bases between the germline ends. CDR3 residues: CASSESGGTEAFF. The CDR3 DNA follows: TGTGCCAGCAGCGAGAGTGGGGGCACTGAAGCTTTCTTT.

The V gene is TRBV4-1, the J gene TRBJ2-7; perhaps TRBD1 as D (6 bases). The V and J ends lost 2 bases and 4 bases respectively, with 15 bases between them. CDR1 and CDR2 from the germline V gene are MGHRA and YSYEKL. There are 15 residues in the CDR3. CDR3 nucleotide sequence: TGCGCCAGCAGCCAAAGCTGGACAGACAATTACGAGCAGTACTTC. Translation: CASSQSWTDNYEQYF.

The V call is TRBV5-4, the J call TRBJ1-4, with 7 bases fitting TRBD1. CDR1 and CDR2 from the germline V gene are SGHNT and YYREEE (reference sequence). Trimming removed 3 bases from V and 3 bases from J; junction bases left unmatched: 2. The CDR3 spans 14 residues. Here the CDR3 DNA reads TGTGCCAGCAGCTCAGGGGGATCTAATGAAAAACTGTTTTTT. Translation gives CASSSGGSNEKLFF.

The V gene is TRBV19, the J gene TRBJ1-3; D uncertain. Germline CDR1 LNHDA, CDR2 SQIVND (reference sequence). The CDR3 runs 16 residues. The V and J ends lost 1 base and 0 bases respectively, with 10 bases between them. CDR3 loop: CASSIGALYSGNTIYF. The DNA for the CDR3 is TGTGCCAGTAGTATAGGGGCCCTTTACTCTGGAAACACCATATATTTT.

The chain couples TRBV15 to TRBJ1-4; D remains ambiguous. Germline V gives CDR1 LNHNV, CDR2 YYDKDF (reference sequence). This CDR3 region has 15 residues. Deletions cut 4 bases from V and 3 bases from J, with 12 bases between. The CDR3 coding sequence is TGTGCCACCAGCATAATGATGGGAGCTAATGAAAAACTGTTTTTT. Amino acids: CATSIMMGANEKLFF.

This chain connects TRBV12-3 or TRBV12-4 to TRBJ1-2, with TRBD1 matching over 7 bases. The CDR3 contains 12 residues. V dropped 3 bases and J dropped 7; count of bases not matched to a gene: 2. The CDR3 loop is CASSFRDSGYTF. In DNA, the CDR3 is TGTGCCAGCAGTTTCCGGGACAGTGGCTACACCTTC.

This chain uses TRBV3-1 (or the pseudogene TRBV3-2) with TRBJ1-4; unclear D gene. Germline V gives CDR1 LGHDT, CDR2 YNNKEL (reference sequence). Between the trimmed V and J ends, which lost 6 bases and 4 bases, there was a span of 12 bases. This CDR3 contains 14 residues. This CDR3 is CASSPNGVNEKLFF. The CDR3 nucleotides are TGTGCCAGCAGTCCCAACGGGGTTAATGAAAAACTGTTTTTT.

The genes are TRBV5-4 and TRBJ2-2; 8 nucleotides match TRBD2. The CDR3 sequence is 17 residues long. With 4 bases clipped from V and 2 bases from J, the junction kept 10 bases outside the gene matches. CDR1 and CDR2 from the germline V gene are SGHNT and YYREEE (reference sequence). DNA of the CDR3: TGTGCCAGCAGCCCATTGGCAGCGGGGGCCAACACCGGGGAGCTGTTTTTT. Translating gives CASSPLAAGANTGELFF. Based on the CDR3 plus reference TRBV5-4 and TRBJ2-2, the full variable domain is ETGVTQSPTHLIKTRGQQVTLRCSSQSGHNTVSWYQQALGQGPQFIFQYYREEENGRGNFPPRFSGLQFPNYSSELNVNALELDDSALYLCASSPLAAGANTGELFFGEGSRLTVL.

Note on this clone: This sample also contains other DNA sequences that code for the same CDR3. V is TRBV14 and J is TRBJ1-1, with D hard to call. CDR1 and CDR2 from the germline V gene are SGHDN and FVKESK. Trimming left V 2 bases short and J 2 bases short, with 6 bases between. This CDR3 has 13 amino acids. In DNA, the CDR3 is TGTGCCAGCAGCCAAAGTCTTAACACTGAAGCTTTCTTT. This sequence encodes CASSQSLNTEAFF.

The gene calls are TRBV2 and TRBJ1-2; 7 bases map to TRBD1. Germline CDR1 SNHLY, CDR2 FYNNEI. The length of the CDR3 is 14 residues. V lost 6 bases and J lost 2; bases outside the gene matches: 6. The CDR3, as DNA: TGTGCCAGCAGCCCCCTACAGGGGAACTATGGCTACACCTTC. Amino acids: CASSPLQGNYGYTF.

V and J are TRBV6-5 and TRBJ1-2; TRBD1 matches 9 bases. The CDR3 totals 14 residues. V lost 2 bases to trimming and J lost 4 bases; unmatched junction nucleotides: 2. Per germline, CDR1 MNHEY and CDR2 SVGAGI. The CDR3 coding sequence is TGTGCCAGCAGTTACCAACAGGGGGCCTATGGCTACACCTTC. Its translation: CASSYQQGAYGYTF.

This chain joins TRBV7-9 and TRBJ1-1, with 7 bases that match TRBD1. Germline V gene sequence: CDR1 SEHNR, CDR2 FQNEAQ (reference sequence). The CDR3 consists of 15 residues. V gave up 1 base and J gave up 4 bases; unmatched junction bases: 6. This chain's CDR3 is CASSLGGQVGTEAFF. CDR3 coding DNA: TGTGCCAGCAGCTTAGGTGGACAGGTAGGCACTGAAGCTTTCTTT.

The V and J genes are TRBV7-2 and TRBJ2-7; D unresolved. The germline V gene encodes CDR1 SGHTA and CDR2 FQGNSA. This CDR3 is 13 amino acids long. V lost 5 bases, J lost 3 bases, and 11 bases lay in between. CDR3 in amino acids: CASSQRYNYEQYF. CDR3 in DNA: TGTGCCAGCAGCCAACGCTATAACTACGAGCAGTACTTC.

The rearrangement links TRBV12-5 to TRBJ1-1; D gene unclear. V was clipped by 1 base and J by 5 bases, with 8 bases between them. The CDR3 has 13 amino acids. Germline assignment: CDR1 LGHNT and CDR2 FRNRAP. The CDR3 DNA is TGTGCTAGTGGTTTGGGCCCTAAGACTGAAGCTTTCTTT. Translation gives CASGLGPKTEAFF. Together with reference TRBV12-5 and TRBJ1-1, the CDR3 gives the full variable domain: DARVTQTPRHKVTEMGQEVTMRCQPILGHNTVFWYRQTMMQGLELLAYFRNRAPLDDSGMPKDRFSAEMPDATLATLKIQPSEPRDSAVYFCASGLGPKTEAFFGQGTRLTVV.

V usage is TRBV6-5 and J usage is TRBJ1-6; 9 nucleotides line up with TRBD1. Germline values: CDR1 MNHEY, CDR2 SVGAGI. The CDR3 runs to 13 residues. V was pared by 8 bases and J by 7 bases, with 3 bases of the junction left unmatched. CDR3: CASSGQGNSPLHF. CDR3 bases: TGTGCCAGCTCGGGACAGGGCAATTCACCCCTCCACTTT.

The V gene is TRBV28, the J gene TRBJ1-2; 10 bases map to TRBD1. CDR3 size: 14 residues. V lost 7 bases, J lost 5 bases, and 7 bases stayed unmatched. The germline CDR1 and CDR2 sequences are MDHEN and SYDVKM. The CDR3: CASTRQGARYGYTF. The CDR3 nucleotides are TGTGCCAGCACCAGACAGGGGGCGCGTTATGGCTACACCTTC.

The V and J genes are TRBV7-9 and TRBJ1-2; D unresolved. This CDR3 region has 15 residues. Germline V CDR1 and CDR2: SEHNR, FQNEAQ (reference sequence). Deletions cut 3 bases from V and 4 bases from J, with 15 bases between. The CDR3 region has the DNA TGTGCCAGCAGCTTCGAGACCAGGCATCGCTATGGCTACACCTTC. Translation gives CASSFETRHRYGYTF.